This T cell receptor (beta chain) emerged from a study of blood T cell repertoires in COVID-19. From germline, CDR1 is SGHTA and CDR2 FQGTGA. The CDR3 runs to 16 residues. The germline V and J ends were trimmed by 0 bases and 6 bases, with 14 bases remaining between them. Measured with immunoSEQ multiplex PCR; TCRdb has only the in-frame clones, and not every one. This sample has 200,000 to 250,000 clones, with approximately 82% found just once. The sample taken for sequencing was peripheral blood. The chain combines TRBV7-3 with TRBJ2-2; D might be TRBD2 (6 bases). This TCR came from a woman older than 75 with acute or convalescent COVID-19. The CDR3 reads CASSLTAGRSAGELFF. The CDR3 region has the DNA TGTGCCAGCAGCTTAACGGCGGGGCGGTCCGCCGGGGAGCTGTTTTTT. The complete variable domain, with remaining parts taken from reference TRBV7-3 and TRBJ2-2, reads GAGVSQTPSNKVTEKGKYVELRCDPISGHTALYWYRQSLGQGPEFLIYFQGTGAADDSGLPNDRFFAVRPEGSVSTLKIQRTERGDSAVYLCASSLTAGRSAGELFFGEGSRLTVL.